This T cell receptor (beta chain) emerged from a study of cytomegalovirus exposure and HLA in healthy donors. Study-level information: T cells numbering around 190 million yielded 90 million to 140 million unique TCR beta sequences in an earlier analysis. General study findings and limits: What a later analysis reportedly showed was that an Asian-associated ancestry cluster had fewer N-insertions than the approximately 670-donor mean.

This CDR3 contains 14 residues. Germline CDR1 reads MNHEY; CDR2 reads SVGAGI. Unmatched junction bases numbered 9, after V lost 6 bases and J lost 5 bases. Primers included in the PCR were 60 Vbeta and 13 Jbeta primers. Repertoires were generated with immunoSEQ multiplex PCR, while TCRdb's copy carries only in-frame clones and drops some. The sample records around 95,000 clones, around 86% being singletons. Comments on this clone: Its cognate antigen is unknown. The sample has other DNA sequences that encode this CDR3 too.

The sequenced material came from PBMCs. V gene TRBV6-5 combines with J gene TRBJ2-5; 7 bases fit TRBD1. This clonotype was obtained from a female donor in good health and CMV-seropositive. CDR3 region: CASSRRQGGETQYF. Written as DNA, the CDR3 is TGTGCCAGCAGCCGGAGACAGGGTGGGGAGACCCAGTACTTC.